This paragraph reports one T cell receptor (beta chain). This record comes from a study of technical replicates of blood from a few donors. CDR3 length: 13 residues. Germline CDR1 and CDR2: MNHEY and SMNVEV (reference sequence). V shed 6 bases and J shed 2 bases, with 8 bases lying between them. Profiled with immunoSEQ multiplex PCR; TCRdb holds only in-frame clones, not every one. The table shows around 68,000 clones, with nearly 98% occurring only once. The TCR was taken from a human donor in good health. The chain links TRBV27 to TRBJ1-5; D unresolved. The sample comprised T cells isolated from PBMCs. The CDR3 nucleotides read TGTGCCAGCAGGGGTCAGGGCAATCAGCCCCAGCATTTT. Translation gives CASRGQGNQPQHF.